Shown below are 7 T cell receptor beta chains from a single sample sequenced in a study of blood T cell repertoires in COVID-19. Measured with immunoSEQ multiplex PCR; TCRdb has only the in-frame clones, and not every one. The sample contains about 160,000 clones, roughly 80% of which appear only once. Sequenced: peripheral blood. The origin of the receptors is a middle-aged woman with COVID-19, enrolled during active disease.

In this sample, this clone turned up many times. The chain has TRBV2 and TRBJ2-7; a possible D gene is TRBD1 (6 bases). V lost 2 bases to trimming and J lost 6 bases, with 11 bases between them. The CDR3 contains 13 residues. Germline loops: CDR1 SNHLY, CDR2 FYNNEI. CDR3 loop: CASSEPTGTEQYF. CDR3 nucleotides: TGTGCCAGCAGTGAACCTACAGGGACCGAGCAGTACTTC.

The V gene is TRBV18, the J gene TRBJ2-3; 11 nucleotides match TRBD1. Losses at the gene ends were 4 bases for V and 3 bases for J; bases not matched to a gene: 6. The germline CDR1 and CDR2 sequences are KGHSH and LQKENI. The CDR3 is 16 amino acids. This CDR3 reads CASSRDRGNPTDTQYF. CDR3 nucleotide sequence: TGTGCCAGCTCACGGGACAGGGGGAACCCAACAGATACGCAGTATTTT.

This chain connects TRBV9 to TRBJ2-3, with 8 positions matching TRBD2. The CDR3 totals 15 residues. Losses at the gene ends were 3 bases for V and 1 base for J; bases not matched to a gene: 4. Germline V gene sequence: CDR1 SGDLS, CDR2 YYNGEE. CDR3 amino acids: CASSALAGRTDTQYF. CDR3 DNA sequence: TGTGCCAGCAGCGCGTTAGCGGGACGCACAGATACGCAGTATTTT.

The chain joins TRBV6-6 to TRBJ2-7, with 8 bases fitting TRBD2. Germline trimming cut 5 bases from V and 1 base from J; bases unmatched to any gene: 10. This CDR3 has 16 residues. CDR1 and CDR2 (germline): MNHNY, SVGAGI (reference sequence). CDR3 bases: TGTGCCAGCAGTCCCTTCGGGCTAGCGGGTTCCTACGAGCAGTACTTC. Protein: CASSPFGLAGSYEQYF.

The chain joins TRBV7-8 to TRBJ2-1; 9 bases match TRBD2. Germline V CDR1 and CDR2: SGHVS, FQNEAQ. J lost 9 bases, V lost 4 bases, and 10 bases had no gene match. CDR3 length: 15 amino acids. For the CDR3, the DNA is TGTGCCAGCAGCTGGATTAGCGGGAGTCAGGGTGAGCAGTTCTTC. This encodes CASSWISGSQGEQFF.

The V and J genes are TRBV4-1 and TRBJ1-6; D possibly corresponds to TRBD1 (5 bases). Trimming took 5 bases from V and 6 from J, leaving 20 bases between them. The CDR3 spans 17 residues. The V gene's germline CDR1 is MGHRA and CDR2 YSYEKL. The CDR3, as DNA: TGCGCCAGCAGCGAGACGTGGGGCGGGAGGGCTAATTCACCCCTCCACTTT. It encodes CASSETWGGRANSPLHF.

The chain recombines TRBV15 with TRBJ2-2, with TRBD1 as a possible D gene (5 bases). V was shortened by 3 bases and J by 7 bases, with 15 bases between the two germline ends. The CDR3 is 15 residues long. CDR1 LNHNV and CDR2 YYDKDF come from the germline V gene (reference sequence). DNA of the CDR3: TGTGCCACCAGCAGGGGGCGTCTCGGGTACGGGGAGCTGTTTTTT. Protein sequence: CATSRGRLGYGELFF.